This is a list of T cell receptor beta chains from one sample in a study of cytomegalovirus exposure and HLA in healthy donors. The protocol was immunoSEQ multiplex PCR, while the TCRdb copy is restricted to in-frame clones and leaves out a portion. The sample has under 150,000 clones, under 90% seen once; the top ten hold just under 2.5%. Sequencing input: PBMCs. Source of these receptors: a woman younger than 35 in good health and CMV-seronegative. Each CDR3 is given with its conserved first and last residue. The D gene is left open where the match is weak. Only part of the rows carry a size: once, few, many, or a class if the clone is expanded.

J gene,V gene,clone size,D gene,CDR3 DNA,CDR3 protein
TRBJ1-2,TRBV5-1,NA,TRBD1,TGCGCCAGCAGTTCTTATAGGACAGGGGGCCATGGCTACACCTTC,CASSSYRTGGHGYTF
TRBJ1-1,TRBV4-3,medium-sized,NA,TGCGCCAGCAGCCCTGACAGGACACCCCAGGAAGCTTTCTTT,CASSPDRTPQEAFF
TRBJ2-7,TRBV13,NA,TRBD1,TGTGCCAGCAGCTTAGGGGACAGGCCCGTCTACGAGCAGTACTTC,CASSLGDRPVYEQYF
TRBJ1-5,TRBV28,NA,NA,TGTGCCAGCAGTTTGGAGGACAATCAGCCCCAGCATTTT,CASSLEDNQPQHF
TRBJ2-2,TRBV18,once,TRBD1,TGTGCCAGCTCACGACAGGGGTTCGCGAACACCGGGGAGCTGTTTTTT,CASSRQGFANTGELFF
TRBJ1-1,TRBV9,NA,NA,TGTGCCAGCAGTAGCAGGGGAGCGAACACTGAAGCTTTCTTT,CASSSRGANTEAFF
TRBJ2-7,TRBV19,NA,NA,TGTGCCAGTAGTCCCCGGGACATCTCCTACGAGCAGTACTTC,CASSPRDISYEQYF
TRBJ1-1,TRBV4-1,NA,NA,TGCGCCAGCAGCCAAGAACCAGGGGTAAAAACTGAAGCTTTCTTT,CASSQEPGVKTEAFF
TRBJ1-1,TRBV28,NA,TRBD1,TGTGCCAGCAGTTTTTTTCGGGGACAGGGTAGGTCTGAAGCTTTCTTT,CASSFFRGQGRSEAFF
TRBJ1-2,TRBV13,NA,NA,TGTGCCAGCAGCTTGAGGCAGCTCTATGGCTACACCTTC,CASSLRQLYGYTF
TRBJ1-1,TRBV5-1,once,TRBD1,TGCGCCAGCAGCCCACTCTTGACAGGGGCCATGAACACTGAAGCTTTCTTT,CASSPLLTGAMNTEAFF
TRBJ2-5,TRBV4-1,NA,TRBD1,TGCGCCAGCAGCCAGAAAACCAGACAGGGGGGAGAGACCCAGTACTTC,CASSQKTRQGGETQYF
TRBJ1-6,TRBV19,NA,TRBD1,TGTGCCAGCAACGCACAGGGGGATATGTCACCCCTCCACTTT,CASNAQGDMSPLHF
TRBJ1-3,TRBV7-9,NA,TRBD1,TGTGCCAGCGCGACAGGGAACGGAAACACCATATATTTT,CASATGNGNTIYF
TRBJ2-2,TRBV10-1,NA,TRBD2,TGCGCCAGCCTCCCGGGGCGGGGGGGCTACACCGGGGAGCTGTTTTTT,CASLPGRGGYTGELFF
TRBJ1-1,TRBV11-3,NA,TRBD1,TGTGCCAGCAGCTTAGATGGGTTCGGGACAGGGTACACTGAAGCTTTCTTT,CASSLDGFGTGYTEAFF
TRBJ2-7,TRBV7-9,NA,NA,TGTGCCAGCAGCTTAGGGTCAGGGGTAGGGGAGCAGTACTTC,CASSLGSGVGEQYF
TRBJ2-5,TRBV19,once,NA,TGTGCCAGTAGTATTCGCCAAGAGACCCAGTACTTC,CASSIRQETQYF
TRBJ1-1,TRBV7-2,NA,NA,TGTGCCAGCCGGGACATCGGTGCCGCTTTCTTT,CASRDIGAAFF
TRBJ1-2,TRBV7-2,NA,NA,TGTGCCAGCGGGACTTTATCGGGCTATGGCTACACCTTC,CASGTLSGYGYTF
TRBJ1-2,TRBV5-4,NA,TRBD1,TGTGCCAGCGCGTGGGACAGTAACTATGGCTACACCTTC,CASAWDSNYGYTF
TRBJ1-5,TRBV6-6,NA,NA,TGTGCCAGCAGTCTCAGACAGGAACTAAATCAGCCCCAGCATTTT,CASSLRQELNQPQHF
TRBJ2-1,TRBV2,NA,TRBD2,TGTGCCAGCAGTATGGGACTAGCGGGGGTGTACAATGAGCAGTTCTTC,CASSMGLAGVYNEQFF
TRBJ2-7,TRBV28,NA,NA,TGTGCCAGCAGTCCCAGATCCTACGAGCAGTACTTC,CASSPRSYEQYF